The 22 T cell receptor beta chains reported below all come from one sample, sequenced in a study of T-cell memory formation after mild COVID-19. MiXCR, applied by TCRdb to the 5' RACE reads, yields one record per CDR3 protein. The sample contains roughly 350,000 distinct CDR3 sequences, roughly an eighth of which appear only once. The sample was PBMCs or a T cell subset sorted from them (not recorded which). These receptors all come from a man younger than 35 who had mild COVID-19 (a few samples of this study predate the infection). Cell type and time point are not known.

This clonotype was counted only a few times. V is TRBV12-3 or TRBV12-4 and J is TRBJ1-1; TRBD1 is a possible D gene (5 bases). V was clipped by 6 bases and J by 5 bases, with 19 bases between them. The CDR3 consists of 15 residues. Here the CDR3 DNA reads TGTGCCAGCAGCTCAAGGGGACGGGGAACAACTGAAGCTTTCTTT. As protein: CASSSRGRGTTEAFF.

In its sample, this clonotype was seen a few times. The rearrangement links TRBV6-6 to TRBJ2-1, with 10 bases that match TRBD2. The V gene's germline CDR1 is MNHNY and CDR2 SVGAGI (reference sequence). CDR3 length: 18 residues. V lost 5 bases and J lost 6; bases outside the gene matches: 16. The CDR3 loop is CASSPPSGTSVPGNEQFF. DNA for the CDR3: TGTGCCAGCAGTCCTCCCTCGGGGACTAGCGTCCCCGGCAATGAGCAGTTCTTC.

CDR3 sequence reads: CASSPPDNYSGNTIYF. The CDR3 DNA sequence: TGCGCCAGCAGTCCACCTGACAATTACTCTGGAAACACCATATATTTT. The rearrangement joins TRBV23-1 to TRBJ1-3; no clear D. TRBV23-1 is reported as an ORF; its role is uncertain. V gave up 4 bases and J gave up 0 bases, with 13 bases separating them. This CDR3 region has 16 residues.

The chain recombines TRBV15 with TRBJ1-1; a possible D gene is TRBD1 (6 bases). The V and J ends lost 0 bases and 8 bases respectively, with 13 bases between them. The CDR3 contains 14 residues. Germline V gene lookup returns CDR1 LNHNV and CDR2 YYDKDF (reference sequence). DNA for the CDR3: TGTGCCACCAGCAGAGATCGGGGGACACCAGAAGCTTTCTTT. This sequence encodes CATSRDRGTPEAFF.

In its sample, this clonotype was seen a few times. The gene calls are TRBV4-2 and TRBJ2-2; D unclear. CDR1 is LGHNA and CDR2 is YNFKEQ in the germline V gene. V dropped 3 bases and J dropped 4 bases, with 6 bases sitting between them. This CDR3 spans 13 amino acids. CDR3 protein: CASSHAATGELFF. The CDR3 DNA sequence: TGTGCCAGCAGCCACGCGGCCACCGGGGAGCTGTTTTTT.

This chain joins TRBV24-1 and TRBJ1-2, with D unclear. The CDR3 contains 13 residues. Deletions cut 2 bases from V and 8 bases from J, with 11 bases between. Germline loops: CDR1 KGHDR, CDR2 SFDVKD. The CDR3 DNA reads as TGTGCCACCAGTGATTCGCCATGGGTCGGCTACACCTTC. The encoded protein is CATSDSPWVGYTF.

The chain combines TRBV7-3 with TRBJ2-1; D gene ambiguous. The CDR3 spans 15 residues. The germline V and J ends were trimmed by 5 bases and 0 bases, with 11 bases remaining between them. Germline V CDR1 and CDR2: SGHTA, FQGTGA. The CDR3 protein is CASSARRSSYNEQFF. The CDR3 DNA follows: TGTGCCAGCAGCGCACGACGTAGCTCCTACAATGAGCAGTTCTTC.

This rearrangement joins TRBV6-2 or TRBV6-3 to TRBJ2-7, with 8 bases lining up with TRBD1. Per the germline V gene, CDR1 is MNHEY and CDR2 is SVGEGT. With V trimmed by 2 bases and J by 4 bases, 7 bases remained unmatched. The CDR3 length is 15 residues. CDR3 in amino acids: CASSYGPGGKYEQYF. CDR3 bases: TGTGCCAGCAGTTACGGTCCAGGGGGCAAATACGAGCAGTACTTC.

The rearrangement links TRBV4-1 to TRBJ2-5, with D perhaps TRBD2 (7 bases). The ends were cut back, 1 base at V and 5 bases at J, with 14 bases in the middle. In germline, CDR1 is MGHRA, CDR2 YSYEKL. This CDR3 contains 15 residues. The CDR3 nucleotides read TGCGCCAGCAGCCAAGTGGCGGGGGCGGGGGAGACCCAGTACTTC. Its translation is CASSQVAGAGETQYF.

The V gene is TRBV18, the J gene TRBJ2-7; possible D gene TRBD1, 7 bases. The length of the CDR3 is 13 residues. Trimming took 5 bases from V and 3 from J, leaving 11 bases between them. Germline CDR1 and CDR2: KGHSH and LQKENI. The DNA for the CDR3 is TGTGCCAGCTCAGCGGGACAGAACTACGAGCAGTACGTC. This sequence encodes CASSAGQNYEQYV.

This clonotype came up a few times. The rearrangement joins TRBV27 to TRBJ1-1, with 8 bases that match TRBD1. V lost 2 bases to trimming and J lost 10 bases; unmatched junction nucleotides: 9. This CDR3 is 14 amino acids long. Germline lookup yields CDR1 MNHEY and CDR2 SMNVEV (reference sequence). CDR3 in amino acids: CASSLAPGQGGAFF. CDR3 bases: TGTGCCAGCAGTTTAGCCCCAGGACAGGGTGGAGCTTTCTTT.

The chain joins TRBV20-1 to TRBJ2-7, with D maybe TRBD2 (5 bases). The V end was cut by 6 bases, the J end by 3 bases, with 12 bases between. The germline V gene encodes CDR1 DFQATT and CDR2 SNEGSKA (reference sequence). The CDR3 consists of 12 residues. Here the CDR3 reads CSARGSRYEQYV. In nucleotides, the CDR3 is TGCAGTGCCCGCGGGTCGCGCTACGAGCAGTACGTC.

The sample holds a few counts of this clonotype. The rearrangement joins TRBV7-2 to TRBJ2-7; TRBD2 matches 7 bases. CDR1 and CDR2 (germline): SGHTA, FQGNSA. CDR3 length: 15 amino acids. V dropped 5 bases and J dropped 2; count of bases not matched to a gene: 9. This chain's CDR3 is CASSQGLAVTYEQYV. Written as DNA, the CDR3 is TGTGCCAGCAGCCAAGGGCTAGCGGTAACCTACGAGCAGTACGTC.

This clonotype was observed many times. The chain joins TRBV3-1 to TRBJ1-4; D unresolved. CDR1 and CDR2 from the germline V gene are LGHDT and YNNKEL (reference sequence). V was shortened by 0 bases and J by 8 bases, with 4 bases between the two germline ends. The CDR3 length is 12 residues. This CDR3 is CASSQEGEKLFF. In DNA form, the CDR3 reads TGTGCCAGCAGCCAAGAAGGGGAAAAACTGTTTTTT. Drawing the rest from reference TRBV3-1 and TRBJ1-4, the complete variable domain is DTAVSQTPKYLVTQMGNDKSIKCEQNLGHDTMYWYKQDSKKFLKIMFSYNNKELIINETVPNRFSPKSPDKAHLNLHINSLELGDSAVYFCASSQEGEKLFFGSGTQLSVL.

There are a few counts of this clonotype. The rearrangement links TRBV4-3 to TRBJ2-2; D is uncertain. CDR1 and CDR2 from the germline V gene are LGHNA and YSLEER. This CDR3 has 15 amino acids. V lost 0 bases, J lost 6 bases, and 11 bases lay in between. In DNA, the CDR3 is TGCGCCAGCAGCCAAGATACCCCCCAGGCCGGGGAGCTGTTTTTT. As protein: CASSQDTPQAGELFF.

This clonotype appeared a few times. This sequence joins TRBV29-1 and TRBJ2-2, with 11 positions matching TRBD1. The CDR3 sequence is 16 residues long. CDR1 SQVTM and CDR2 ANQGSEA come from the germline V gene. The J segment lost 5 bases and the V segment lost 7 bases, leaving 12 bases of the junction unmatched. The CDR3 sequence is CSGNNVGQGGTGELFF. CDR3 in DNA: TGCAGCGGGAACAATGTGGGACAGGGGGGAACCGGGGAGCTGTTTTTT.

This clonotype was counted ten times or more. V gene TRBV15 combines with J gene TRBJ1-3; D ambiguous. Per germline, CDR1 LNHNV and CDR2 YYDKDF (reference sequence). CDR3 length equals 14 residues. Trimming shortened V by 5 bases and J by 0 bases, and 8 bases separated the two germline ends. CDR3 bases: TGTGCCACCAGCGGACCGGGCTCTGGAAACACCATATATTTT. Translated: CATSGPGSGNTIYF.

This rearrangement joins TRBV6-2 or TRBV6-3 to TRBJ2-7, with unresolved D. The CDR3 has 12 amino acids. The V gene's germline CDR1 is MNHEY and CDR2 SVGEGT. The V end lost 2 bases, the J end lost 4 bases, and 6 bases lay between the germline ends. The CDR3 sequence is CASSYPDYEQYF. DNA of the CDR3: TGTGCCAGCAGTTACCCCGATTACGAGCAGTACTTC.

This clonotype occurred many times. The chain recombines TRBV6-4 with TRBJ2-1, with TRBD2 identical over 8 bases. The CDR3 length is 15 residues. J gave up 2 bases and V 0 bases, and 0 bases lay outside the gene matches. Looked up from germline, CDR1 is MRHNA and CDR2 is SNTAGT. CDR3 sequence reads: CASSDSSGAYNEQFF. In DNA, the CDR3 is TGTGCCAGCAGTGACTCTAGCGGGGCCTACAATGAGCAGTTCTTC.

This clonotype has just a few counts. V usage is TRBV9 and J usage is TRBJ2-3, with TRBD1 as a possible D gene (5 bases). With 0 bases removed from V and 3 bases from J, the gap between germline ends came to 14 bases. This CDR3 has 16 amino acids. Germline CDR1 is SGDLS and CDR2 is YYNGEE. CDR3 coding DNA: TGTGCCAGCAGCGTAGCCAGGGCCGCAGGTACAGATACGCAGTATTTT. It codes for CASSVARAAGTDTQYF.

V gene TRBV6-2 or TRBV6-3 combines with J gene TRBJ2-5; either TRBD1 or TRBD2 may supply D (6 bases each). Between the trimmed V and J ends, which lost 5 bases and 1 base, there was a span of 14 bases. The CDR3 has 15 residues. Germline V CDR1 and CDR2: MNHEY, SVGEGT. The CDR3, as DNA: TGTGCCAGCAGTCCCCGCCGGGGGCTCCAAGAGACCCAGTACTTC. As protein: CASSPRRGLQETQYF.

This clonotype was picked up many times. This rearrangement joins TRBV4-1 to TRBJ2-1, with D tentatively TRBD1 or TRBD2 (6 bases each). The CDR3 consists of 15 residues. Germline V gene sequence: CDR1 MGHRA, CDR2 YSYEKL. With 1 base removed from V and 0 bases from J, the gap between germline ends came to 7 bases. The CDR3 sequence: CASSQGGASYNEQFF. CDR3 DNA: TGCGCCAGCAGCCAAGGGGGGGCCTCCTACAATGAGCAGTTCTTC.